Listed below are T cell receptor beta chains from one sample, sequenced in a study of blood T cell repertoires in COVID-19. Here immunoSEQ multiplex PCR was the method, and the copy in TCRdb shows in-frame clones only, minus some. Seen here are roughly 200,000 clones, 86% observed once, and the top ten hold 2.5% to 3.5%. What was sequenced was PBMCs or T cells enriched from blood (not recorded which). These receptors all come from a woman between 50 and 59 years old in a cohort exposed to, infected with or recovered from COVID-19 (not recorded which). Each CDR3 is given with its conserved first and last residue. Each record gives: J gene, D gene, V gene, clone size, CDR3 protein, CDR3 DNA. A D gene is named only where the DNA matches it firmly. Where a row states a size, it is once, few, many or the class of an expanded clone; other rows omit it.

TRBJ1-2 | TRBD1 | TRBV7-2 | - | CASSLFLGVDRDNGYTF | TGTGCCAGCAGCTTATTCCTCGGAGTTGACAGGGATAATGGCTACACCTTC
TRBJ1-2 | TRBD1 | TRBV18 | - | CASSQQQGQDGYTF | TGTGCCAGCTCTCAACAACAGGGACAGGATGGCTACACCTTC
TRBJ1-5 | - | TRBV10-3 | - | CAIRSSGGNQPQHF | TGTGCCATCAGGTCGAGCGGAGGCAATCAGCCCCAGCATTTT
TRBJ2-6 | - | TRBV7-2 | - | CASTQGGITGANVLTF | TGTGCCAGCACCCAGGGCGGGATCACTGGGGCCAACGTCCTGACTTTC
TRBJ2-4 | TRBD1 | TRBV7-3 | - | CASSPYGTEAKNIQYF | TGTGCCAGCAGCCCTTACGGGACAGAAGCCAAAAACATTCAGTACTTC
TRBJ1-3 | - | TRBV14 | - | CASSQMQGLSDYYSGNTIYF | TGTGCCAGCAGCCAAATGCAAGGGCTTTCCGACTACTACTCTGGAAACACCATATATTTT
TRBJ2-2 | TRBD1 | TRBV5-1 | - | CASSLNPGTGSTGELFF | TGCGCCAGCAGCTTGAACCCCGGGACAGGGTCCACCGGGGAGCTGTTTTTT
TRBJ2-3 | - | TRBV7-3 | - | CATGRHGTDTQYF | TGTGCCACAGGTCGTCACGGCACAGATACGCAGTATTTT
TRBJ1-3 | - | TRBV3-1/TRBV3-2 | - | CASSQDWMGGGNTIYF | TGTGCCAGCAGCCAAGATTGGATGGGCGGGGGAAACACCATATATTTT
TRBJ1-4 | - | TRBV7-2 | - | CASSFGPGEKLFF | TGTGCCAGCAGCTTTGGGCCAGGGGAAAAACTGTTTTTT
TRBJ2-7 | - | TRBV10-3 | - | CAISGEYEQYF | TGTGCCATCAGTGGAGAATACGAGCAGTACTTC
TRBJ1-5 | - | TRBV29-1 | - | CSVRDNYNQPQHF | TGCAGCGTGAGGGACAACTACAATCAGCCCCAGCATTTT
TRBJ2-1 | TRBD1 | TRBV5-1 | - | CASSTGTGGNEQFF | TGCGCCAGCAGCACCGGGACAGGGGGCAATGAGCAGTTCTTC
TRBJ1-2 | - | TRBV7-2 | - | CASSQVIGGIGYTF | TGTGCCAGCAGCCAAGTTATCGGGGGGATAGGCTACACCTTC
TRBJ2-3 | - | TRBV5-4 | - | CASSLATNADTQYF | TGTGCCAGCAGCTTGGCCACTAATGCGGATACGCAGTATTTT
TRBJ1-1 | - | TRBV15 | - | CATSRGEGGLTEAFF | TGTGCCACCAGCAGGGGGGAAGGGGGTCTCACTGAAGCTTTCTTT
TRBJ1-1 | - | TRBV13 | - | CASSLFAQNTEAFF | TGTGCCAGCAGCTTATTTGCACAGAACACTGAAGCTTTCTTT
TRBJ2-1 | TRBD1 | TRBV2 | - | CASSPDRGLYNEQFF | TGTGCCAGCAGTCCGGACAGGGGGCTGTACAATGAGCAGTTCTTC
TRBJ1-1 | - | TRBV4-2 | - | CASSQPHSSLKAFF | TGTGCCAGCAGCCAGCCTCATAGTTCACTAAAAGCTTTCTTT
TRBJ1-2 | - | TRBV4-2 | - | CASSQERQISGYTF | TGTGCCAGCAGCCAAGAGAGGCAGATCTCGGGCTACACCTTC
TRBJ2-7 | - | TRBV5-1 | once | CASSLGPGGGHGWYEQYF | TGCGCCAGCAGCTTGGGTCCTGGTGGTGGACACGGGTGGTACGAGCAGTACTTC
TRBJ2-1 | - | TRBV18 | - | CASSPGWNNEQFF | TGTGCCAGCTCCCCCGGGTGGAACAATGAGCAGTTCTTC
TRBJ2-7 | TRBD2 | TRBV7-2 | few | CASSSQGLVYEQYF | TGTGCCAGCAGCTCACAGGGACTAGTCTACGAGCAGTACTTC
TRBJ1-4 | - | TRBV5-1 | - | CASSSGGPEKLFF | TGCGCCAGCAGCTCCGGAGGACCTGAAAAACTGTTTTTT
TRBJ1-2 | - | TRBV6-2/TRBV6-3 | - | CASSRQEYGYTF | TGTGCCAGCAGTCGACAGGAATATGGCTACACCTTC
TRBJ1-5 | - | TRBV18 | few | CASSPLQGSNQPQHF | TGTGCCAGCTCACCCCTTCAGGGTAGCAATCAGCCCCAGCATTTT
TRBJ1-2 | - | TRBV6-5 | - | CASTPQASIGGYTF | TGTGCCAGCACCCCCCAGGCCTCGATTGGAGGCTACACCTTC
TRBJ2-3 | - | TRBV27 | - | CASSLVVSDTQYF | TGTGCCAGCAGTTTAGTAGTTTCGGATACGCAGTATTTT
TRBJ2-2 | TRBD1 | TRBV4-3 | - | CASSQDDREIGELFF | TGCGCCAGCAGCCAAGACGACAGGGAAATCGGGGAGCTGTTTTTT
TRBJ1-2 | - | TRBV4-3 | - | CASSQGGGEGYTF | TGCGCCAGCAGCCAAGGGGGAGGGGAAGGCTACACCTTC
TRBJ1-2 | TRBD1 | TRBV4-1 | - | CASSPNEGARVNNYGYTF | TGCGCCAGCAGCCCTAATGAGGGGGCGCGGGTCAATAACTATGGCTACACCTTC
TRBJ1-2 | TRBD1 | TRBV6-4 | - | CASSLTGQGNYGYTF | TGTGCCAGCAGTCTCACGGGACAGGGAAACTATGGCTACACCTTC
TRBJ1-1 | - | TRBV7-3 | - | CASSLRMGANTEAFF | TGTGCCAGCAGCTTACGTATGGGGGCGAACACTGAAGCTTTCTTT
TRBJ1-5 | - | TRBV24-1 | once | CATSDRDNSNQPQHF | TGTGCCACCAGTGATCGGGACAATAGCAATCAGCCCCAGCATTTT
TRBJ1-1 | - | TRBV24-1 | - | CATSDPVSGSTEAFF | TGTGCCACCAGTGACCCCGTGTCCGGGAGCACTGAAGCTTTCTTT
TRBJ1-3 | - | TRBV9 | - | CASSVSSGDSGNTIYF | TGTGCCAGCAGCGTGAGTTCGGGGGACTCTGGAAACACCATATATTTT
TRBJ1-2 | - | TRBV15 | - | CATSRPAGDYTF | TGTGCCACCAGCAGGCCCGCCGGGGACTACACCTTC